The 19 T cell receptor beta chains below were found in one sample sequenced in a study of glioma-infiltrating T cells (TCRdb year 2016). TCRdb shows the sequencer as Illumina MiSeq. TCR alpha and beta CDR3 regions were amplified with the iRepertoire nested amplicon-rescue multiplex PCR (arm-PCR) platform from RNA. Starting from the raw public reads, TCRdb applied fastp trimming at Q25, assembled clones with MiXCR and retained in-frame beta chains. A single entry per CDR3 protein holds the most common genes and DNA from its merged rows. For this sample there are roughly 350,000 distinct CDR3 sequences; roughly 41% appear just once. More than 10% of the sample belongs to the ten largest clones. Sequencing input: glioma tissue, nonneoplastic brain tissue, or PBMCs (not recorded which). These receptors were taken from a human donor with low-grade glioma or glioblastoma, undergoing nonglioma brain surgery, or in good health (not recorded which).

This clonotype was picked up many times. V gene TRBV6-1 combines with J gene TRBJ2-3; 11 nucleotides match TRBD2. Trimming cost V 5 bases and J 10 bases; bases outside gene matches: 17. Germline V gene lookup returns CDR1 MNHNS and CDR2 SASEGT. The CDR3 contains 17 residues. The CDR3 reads CASSLRGVAGGSTSQYF. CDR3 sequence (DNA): TGTGCCAGCAGTCTCCGAGGGGTAGCGGGAGGGTCCACCTCGCAGTATTTT.

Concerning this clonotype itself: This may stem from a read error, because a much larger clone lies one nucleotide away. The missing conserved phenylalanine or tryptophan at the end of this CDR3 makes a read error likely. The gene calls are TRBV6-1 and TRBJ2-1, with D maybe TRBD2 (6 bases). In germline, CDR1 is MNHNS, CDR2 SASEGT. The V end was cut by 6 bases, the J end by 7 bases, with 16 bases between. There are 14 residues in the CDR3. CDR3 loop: CASSRRERNNEQFS. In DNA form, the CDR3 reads TGTGCCAGCAGCAGACGGGAGAGAAATAATGAGCAGTTCTCC.

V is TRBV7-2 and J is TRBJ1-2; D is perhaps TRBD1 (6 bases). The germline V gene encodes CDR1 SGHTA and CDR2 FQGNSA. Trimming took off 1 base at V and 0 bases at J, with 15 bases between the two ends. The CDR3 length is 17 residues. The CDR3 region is CASSLGGGGRPNYGYTF. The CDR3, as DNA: TGTGCCAGCAGCTTAGGAGGGGGAGGTCGGCCTAACTATGGCTACACCTTC.

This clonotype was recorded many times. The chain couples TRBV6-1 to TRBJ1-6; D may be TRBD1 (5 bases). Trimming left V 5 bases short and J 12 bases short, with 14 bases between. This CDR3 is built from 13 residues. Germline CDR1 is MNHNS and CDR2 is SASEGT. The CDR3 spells CASSLGPGLPLHF. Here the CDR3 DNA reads TGTGCCAGCAGTTTGGGACCAGGTCTACCCCTCCACTTT.

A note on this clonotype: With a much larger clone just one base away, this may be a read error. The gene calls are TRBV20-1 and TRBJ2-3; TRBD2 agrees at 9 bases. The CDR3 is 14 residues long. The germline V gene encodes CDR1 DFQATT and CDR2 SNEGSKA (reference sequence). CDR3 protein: CGASSSGTSDTQYF. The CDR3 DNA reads TGCGGTGCTAGTTCTAGCGGGACATCTGATACGCAGTATTTT.

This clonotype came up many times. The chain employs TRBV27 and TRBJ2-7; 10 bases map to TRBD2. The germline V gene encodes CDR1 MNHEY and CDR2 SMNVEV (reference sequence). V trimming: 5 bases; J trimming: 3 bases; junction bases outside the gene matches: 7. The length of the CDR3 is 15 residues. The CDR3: CASSPGTSAYYEQYF. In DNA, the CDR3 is TGTGCCAGCAGTCCGGGGACTAGCGCGTACTACGAGCAGTACTTC.

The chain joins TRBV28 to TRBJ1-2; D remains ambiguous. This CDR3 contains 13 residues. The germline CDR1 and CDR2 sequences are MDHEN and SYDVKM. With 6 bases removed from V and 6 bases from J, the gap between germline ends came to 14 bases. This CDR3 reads CASSRGRNHGYTF. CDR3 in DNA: TGTGCCAGCAGCAGAGGCAGGAACCATGGCTACACCTTC.

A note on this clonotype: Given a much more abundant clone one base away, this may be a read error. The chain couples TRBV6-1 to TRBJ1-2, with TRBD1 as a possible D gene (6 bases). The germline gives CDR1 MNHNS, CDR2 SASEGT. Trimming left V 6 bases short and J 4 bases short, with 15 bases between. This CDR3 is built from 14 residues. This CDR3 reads CASRMTVTGYGYTF. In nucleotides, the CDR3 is TGTGCCAGCAGAATGACAGTGACAGGCTATGGCTACACCTTC.

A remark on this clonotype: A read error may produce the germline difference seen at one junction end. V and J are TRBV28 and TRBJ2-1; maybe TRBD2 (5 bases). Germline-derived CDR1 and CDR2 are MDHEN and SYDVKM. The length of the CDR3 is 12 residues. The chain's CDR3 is CASSYGNNERFF. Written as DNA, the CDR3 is TGTGCCAGCAGTTACGGGAACAATGAGCGGTTCTTC.

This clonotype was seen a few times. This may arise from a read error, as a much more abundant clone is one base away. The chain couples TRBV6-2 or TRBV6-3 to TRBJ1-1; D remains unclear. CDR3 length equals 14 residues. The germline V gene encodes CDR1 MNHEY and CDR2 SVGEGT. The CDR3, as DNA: TGTGCCAGCAGTTACAGCCAGGAAAACACTAAAGCTTTCTTT. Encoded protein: CASSYSQENTKAFF.

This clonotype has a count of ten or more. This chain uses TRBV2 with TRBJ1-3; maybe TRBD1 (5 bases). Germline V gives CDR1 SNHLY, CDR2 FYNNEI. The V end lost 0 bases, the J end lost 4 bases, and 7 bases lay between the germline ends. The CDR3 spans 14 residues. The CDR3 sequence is CASSEARQGNTIYF. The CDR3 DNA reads TGTGCCAGCAGTGAAGCTAGACAGGGAAACACCATATATTTT.

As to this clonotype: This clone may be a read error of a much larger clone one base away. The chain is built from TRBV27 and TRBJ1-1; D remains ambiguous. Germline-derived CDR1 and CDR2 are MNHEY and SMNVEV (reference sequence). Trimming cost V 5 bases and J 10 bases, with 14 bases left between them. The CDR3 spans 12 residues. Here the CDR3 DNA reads TGTGCCAGCAGTCCGCTTCCTGGGCGAGCTTTCTTT. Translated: CASSPLPGRAFF.

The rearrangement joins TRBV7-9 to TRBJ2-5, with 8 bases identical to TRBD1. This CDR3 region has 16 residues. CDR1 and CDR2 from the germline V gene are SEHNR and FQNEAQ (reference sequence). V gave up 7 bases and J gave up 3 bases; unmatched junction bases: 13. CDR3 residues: CASTLTGAVLEETQYF. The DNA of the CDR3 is TGTGCCAGCACCCTGACAGGGGCCGTCCTAGAAGAGACCCAGTACTTC.

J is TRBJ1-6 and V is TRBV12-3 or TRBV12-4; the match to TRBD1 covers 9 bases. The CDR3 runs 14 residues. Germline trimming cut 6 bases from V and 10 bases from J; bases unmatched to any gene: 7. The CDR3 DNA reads TGTGCCAGCAGCAAGACAGGGGGTGGATCACCCCTCCACTTT. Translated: CASSKTGGGSPLHF.

The CDR3 here is CASSQTGLAGQDPTDTQYF. CDR3 bases: TGTGCCAGCAGCCAAACGGGACTAGCGGGACAAGACCCTACAGATACGCAGTATTTT. The chain is built from TRBV4-2 and TRBJ2-3, with 13 positions matching TRBD2. V was pared by 2 bases and J by 3 bases, with 11 bases of the junction left unmatched. Germline V gene data show CDR1 as LGHNA and CDR2 as YNFKEQ. This CDR3 is 19 amino acids long.

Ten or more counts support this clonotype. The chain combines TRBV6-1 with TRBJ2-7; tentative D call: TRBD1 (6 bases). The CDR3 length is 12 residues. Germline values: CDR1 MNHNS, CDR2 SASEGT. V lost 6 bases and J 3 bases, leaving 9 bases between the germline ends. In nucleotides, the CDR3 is TGTGCCAGCAGGGACAGAGACTACGAGCAGTACTTC. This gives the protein CASRDRDYEQYF.

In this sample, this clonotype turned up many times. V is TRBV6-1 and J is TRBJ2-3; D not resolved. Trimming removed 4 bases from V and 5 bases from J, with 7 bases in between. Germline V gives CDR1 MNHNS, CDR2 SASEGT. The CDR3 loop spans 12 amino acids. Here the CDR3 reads CASSAQGDTQYF. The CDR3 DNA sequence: TGTGCCAGCAGTGCACAAGGAGATACGCAGTATTTT.

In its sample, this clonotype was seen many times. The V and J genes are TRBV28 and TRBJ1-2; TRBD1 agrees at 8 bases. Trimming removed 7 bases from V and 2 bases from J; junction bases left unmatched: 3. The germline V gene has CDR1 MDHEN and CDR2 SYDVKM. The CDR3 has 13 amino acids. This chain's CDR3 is CASIRQGNYGYTF. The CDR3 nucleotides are TGTGCCAGCATTCGACAGGGGAACTATGGCTACACCTTC.

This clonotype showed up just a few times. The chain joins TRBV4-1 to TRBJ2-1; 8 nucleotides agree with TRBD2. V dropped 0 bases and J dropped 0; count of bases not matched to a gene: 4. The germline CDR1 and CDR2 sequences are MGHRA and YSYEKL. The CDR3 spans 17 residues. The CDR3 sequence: CASSQDPGLGSYNEQFF. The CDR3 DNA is TGCGCCAGCAGCCAAGATCCGGGACTAGGCTCCTACAATGAGCAGTTCTTC.